This record concerns one TCR beta chain sequence. The target antigen is unknown. Repertoires were generated with immunoSEQ multiplex PCR, while TCRdb's copy carries only in-frame clones and drops some. Of about 83,000 clones listed, 75% to 85% are singletons. These data belong to a study of ipilimumab plus nivolumab after autologous stem cell transplantation. For the study at large: Median doses per patient: four or five ipilimumab, about 8 nivolumab. General study points: The authors say TCR, Treg and microbiome findings warrant further study.

This CDR3 is built from 14 residues. With 3 bases removed from V and 5 bases from J, the gap between germline ends came to 13 bases. Germline loops: CDR1 MDHEN, CDR2 SYDVKM. Checkpoint therapy with ipilimumab 1 mg/kg began 14 to 28 days after transplant. This chain links TRBV28 with TRBJ1-1; no reliable D call. The sequences come from PBMCs, collected in a trial of ipilimumab plus nivolumab as post-transplant consolidation. This TCR was sampled from a male donor with diffuse large B-cell lymphoma. In DNA form, the CDR3 reads TGTGCCAGCAGTTTCCCCTTACCTTCTACTGAAGCTTTCTTT. Protein product: CASSFPLPSTEAFF. Full variable domain (missing parts from reference TRBV28 and TRBJ1-1): DVKVTQSSRYLVKRTGEKVFLECVQDMDHENMFWYRQDPGLGLRLIYFSYDVKMKEKGDIPEGYSVSREKKERFSLILESASTNQTSMYLCASSFPLPSTEAFFGQGTRLTVV.